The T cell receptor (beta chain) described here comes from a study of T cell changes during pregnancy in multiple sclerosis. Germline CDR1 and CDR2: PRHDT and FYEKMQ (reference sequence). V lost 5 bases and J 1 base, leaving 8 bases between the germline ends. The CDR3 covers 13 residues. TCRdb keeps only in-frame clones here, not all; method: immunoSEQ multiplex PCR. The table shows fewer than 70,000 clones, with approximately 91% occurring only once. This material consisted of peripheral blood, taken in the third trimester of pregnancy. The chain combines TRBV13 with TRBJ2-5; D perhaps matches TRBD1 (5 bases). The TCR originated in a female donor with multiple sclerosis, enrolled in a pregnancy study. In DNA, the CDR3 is TGTGCCAGCAGCCCAGACAGCCAAGAGACCCAGTACTTC. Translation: CASSPDSQETQYF.